Listed below are T cell receptor beta chains from one sample, sequenced in a study of T cell responses to AZD1222 COVID-19 vaccine. This table comes from immunoSEQ multiplex PCR, and its TCRdb copy is limited to in-frame clones, with some not included. There are 130,000 to 150,000 clones in the sample; about 91% occur only once, and over 12% lies in the top ten. Sequencing was performed on peripheral blood, taken on day 0 of AZD1222 vaccination. These receptors were taken from an adult in good health. Both conserved end residues are trimmed from each CDR3.

cdr3_aa j_call v_call
ASSIGGGQNSPLH TRBJ1-6 TRBV19
ASSLEGLRRGLF TRBJ1-4 TRBV5-5
ASGLGAQMNTEAF TRBJ1-1 TRBV12-5
ASSPPGGADTIY TRBJ1-3 TRBV3-1/TRBV3-2
ASARLGGPETQY TRBJ2-5 TRBV2
ASYPRSLSGGLPYEQY TRBJ2-7 TRBV5-1
ASSQRRGPSYEQY TRBJ2-7 TRBV4-2
ASSFDSTGELF TRBJ2-2 TRBV5-1
ASSLRQGGYNEQF TRBJ2-1 TRBV7-3
AWSVGLIQPQH TRBJ1-5 TRBV30
ATSDSGEGKLF TRBJ1-4 TRBV24-1
ASSITASGDNEQF TRBJ2-1 TRBV19
ASSLPNQPQH TRBJ1-5 TRBV5-6
ASSRTDTQY TRBJ2-3 TRBV2
ASSPPGQGGGTEAF TRBJ1-1 TRBV18
ASSFDRGTSGGAVGEQY TRBJ2-7 TRBV5-1
SVATGTGLGAEAF TRBJ1-1 TRBV29-1
ASGTEGNSPLH TRBJ1-6 TRBV19
ASSHPPETGGHGYT TRBJ1-2 TRBV4-1
ASSPGLWGQGSGGTEAF TRBJ1-1 TRBV7-8
ASSPDPGPYNEQF TRBJ2-1 TRBV7-3
ASSSPGTGETQY TRBJ2-5 TRBV7-2
ASSQDRSSYNSPLH TRBJ1-6 TRBV3-1/TRBV3-2
ASKQGTPQETQY TRBJ2-5 TRBV5-1
ASSEQGEYYLREQF TRBJ2-1 TRBV5-1
ASSASGNTIY TRBJ1-3 TRBV14
ASSDRGSGNTIY TRBJ1-3 TRBV19
ASSPGVISTDTQY TRBJ2-3 TRBV11-2
ASSPRPKETQY TRBJ2-5 TRBV7-7
ASSLWENQPQH TRBJ1-5 TRBV7-3
ASSPLDDNSPLH TRBJ1-6 TRBV18
ASSERGGGNQPQH TRBJ1-5 TRBV27
SASGLRQENEKLF TRBJ1-4 TRBV29-1
ASSEDDEKLF TRBJ1-4 TRBV7-9
ASSPPGQGSRF TRBJ1-1 TRBV7-8
ASSLGSGGAGEQF TRBJ2-1 TRBV7-9
ASSLIGSSTNEKLF TRBJ1-4 TRBV7-8
ASRATNSPLH TRBJ1-6 TRBV6-5
ASSTGQNTEAF TRBJ1-1 TRBV18
ASRRQGPMNTEAF TRBJ1-1 TRBV2
ASSTTGDLYNSPLH TRBJ1-6 TRBV19
ASSLSLDPSGWVETQY TRBJ2-5 TRBV28
AIAAGLGTYEQY TRBJ2-7 TRBV10-3
ASSPSQGYQPQH TRBJ1-5 TRBV27
ASSYMGHSNQPQH TRBJ1-5 TRBV6-2/TRBV6-3
ASSYGALGEKLF TRBJ1-4 TRBV6-2/TRBV6-3
ASSRGVVSREQY TRBJ2-7 TRBV2
ASKSRGDLY TRBJ1-3 TRBV2